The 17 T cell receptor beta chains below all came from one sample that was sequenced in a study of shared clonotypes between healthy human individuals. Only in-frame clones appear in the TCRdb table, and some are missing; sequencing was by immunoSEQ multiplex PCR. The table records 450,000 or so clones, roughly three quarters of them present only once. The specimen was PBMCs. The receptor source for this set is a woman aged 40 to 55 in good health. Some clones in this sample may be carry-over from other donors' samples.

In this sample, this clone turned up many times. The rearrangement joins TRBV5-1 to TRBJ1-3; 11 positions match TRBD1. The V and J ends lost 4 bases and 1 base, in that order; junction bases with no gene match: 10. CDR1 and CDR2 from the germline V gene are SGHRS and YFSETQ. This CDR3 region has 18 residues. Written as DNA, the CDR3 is TGCGCCAGCAGCCCGACGGGACAGGGGGAACTGTCTGGAAACACCATATATTTT. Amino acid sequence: CASSPTGQGELSGNTIYF.

CDR3 nucleotides: TGTGCCAGCAGCCGACCCAAAGGGGCAGGGGGCCACGAGCAGTACTTC. Translation: CASSRPKGAGGHEQYF. This chain joins TRBV28 and TRBJ2-7; 8 bases are shared with TRBD1. The germline V gene has CDR1 MDHEN and CDR2 SYDVKM. The CDR3 is 16 amino acids. Germline trimming cut 6 bases from V and 5 bases from J; bases unmatched to any gene: 15.

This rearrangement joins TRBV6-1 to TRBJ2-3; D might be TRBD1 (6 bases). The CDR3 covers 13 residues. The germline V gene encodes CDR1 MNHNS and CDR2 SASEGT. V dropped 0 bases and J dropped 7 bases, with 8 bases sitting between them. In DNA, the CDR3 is TGTGCCAGCAGTGAAGCGGGGGACAATACGCAGTATTTT. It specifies CASSEAGDNTQYF.

As DNA, the CDR3 is TGTGCCTATCAGCGGGAGGTCTCGGATACGCAGTATTTT. Protein: CAYQREVSDTQYF. The chain carries TRBV30 and TRBJ2-3, with TRBD2 identical over 9 bases. V lost 7 bases, J lost 6 bases, and 8 bases stayed unmatched. CDR1 and CDR2 from the germline V gene are GTSNPN and SVGIG (reference sequence). The CDR3 is 13 amino acids.

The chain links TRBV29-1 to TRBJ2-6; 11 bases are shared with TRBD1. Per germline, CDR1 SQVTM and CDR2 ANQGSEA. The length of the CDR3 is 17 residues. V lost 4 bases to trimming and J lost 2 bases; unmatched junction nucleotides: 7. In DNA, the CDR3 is TGCAGCGTTGGCCGGGACAGGGGGGACGCTGGGGCCAACGTCCTGACTTTC. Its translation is CSVGRDRGDAGANVLTF.

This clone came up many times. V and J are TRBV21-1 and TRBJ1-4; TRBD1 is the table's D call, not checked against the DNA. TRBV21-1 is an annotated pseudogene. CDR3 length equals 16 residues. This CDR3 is CASSPRWAQGGEKLFF. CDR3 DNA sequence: TGTGCCAGCAGCCCCCGCTGGGCACAGGGCGGGGAAAAACTGTTTTTT.

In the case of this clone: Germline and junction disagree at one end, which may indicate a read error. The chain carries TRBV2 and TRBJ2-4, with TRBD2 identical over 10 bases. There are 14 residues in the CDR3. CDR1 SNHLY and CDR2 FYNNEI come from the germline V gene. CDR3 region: CVSSLGLALNIQYF. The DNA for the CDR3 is TGTGTCAGCAGCCTGGGACTAGCGCTAAACATTCAGTACTTC.

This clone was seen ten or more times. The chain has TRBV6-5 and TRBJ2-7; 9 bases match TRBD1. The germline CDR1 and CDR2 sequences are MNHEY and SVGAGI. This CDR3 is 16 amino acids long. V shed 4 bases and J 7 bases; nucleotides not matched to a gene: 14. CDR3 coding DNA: TGTGCCAGCAGTTTTATACCGGGACAGGGCATGGGGGAGCAGTACTTC. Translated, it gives CASSFIPGQGMGEQYF.

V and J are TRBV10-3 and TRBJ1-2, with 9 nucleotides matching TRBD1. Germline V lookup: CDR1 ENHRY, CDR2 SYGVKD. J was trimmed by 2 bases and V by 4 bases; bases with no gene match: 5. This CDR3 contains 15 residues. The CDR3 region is CAISVGQGWNYGYTF. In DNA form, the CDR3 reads TGTGCCATCAGTGTGGGACAGGGTTGGAACTATGGCTACACCTTC.

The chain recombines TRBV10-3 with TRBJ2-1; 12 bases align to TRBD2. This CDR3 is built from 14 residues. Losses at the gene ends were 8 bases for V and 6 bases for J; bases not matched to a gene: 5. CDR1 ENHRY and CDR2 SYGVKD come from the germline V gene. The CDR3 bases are TGTGCCATCCGCGAACTAGCGGGGGGCAATGAGCAGTTCTTC. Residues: CAIRELAGGNEQFF.

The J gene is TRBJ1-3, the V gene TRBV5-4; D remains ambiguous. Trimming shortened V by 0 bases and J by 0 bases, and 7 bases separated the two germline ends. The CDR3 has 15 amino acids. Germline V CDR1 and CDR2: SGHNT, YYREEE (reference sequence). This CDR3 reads CASSLVGSSGNTIYF. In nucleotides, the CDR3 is TGTGCCAGCAGCTTGGTTGGCAGCTCTGGAAACACCATATATTTT.

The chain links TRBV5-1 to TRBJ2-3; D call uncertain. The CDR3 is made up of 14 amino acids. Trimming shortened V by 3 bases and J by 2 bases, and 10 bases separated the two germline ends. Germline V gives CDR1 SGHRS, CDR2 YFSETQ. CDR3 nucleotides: TGCGCCAGCAGCTGGCCTCAATCCACAGATACGCAGTATTTT. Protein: CASSWPQSTDTQYF.

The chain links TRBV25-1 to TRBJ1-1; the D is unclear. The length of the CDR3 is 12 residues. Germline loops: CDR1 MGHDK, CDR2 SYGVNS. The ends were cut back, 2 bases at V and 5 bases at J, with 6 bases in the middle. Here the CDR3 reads CASSETGTEAFF. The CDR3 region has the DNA TGTGCCAGCAGTGAAACGGGTACTGAAGCTTTCTTT.

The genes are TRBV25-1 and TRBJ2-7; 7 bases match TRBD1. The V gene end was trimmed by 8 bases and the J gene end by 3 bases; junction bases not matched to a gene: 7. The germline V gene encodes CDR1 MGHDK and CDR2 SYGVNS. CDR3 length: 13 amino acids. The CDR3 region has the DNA TGTGCCAGCGCAAGACAGGGCTTCTACGAGCAGTACTTC. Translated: CASARQGFYEQYF.

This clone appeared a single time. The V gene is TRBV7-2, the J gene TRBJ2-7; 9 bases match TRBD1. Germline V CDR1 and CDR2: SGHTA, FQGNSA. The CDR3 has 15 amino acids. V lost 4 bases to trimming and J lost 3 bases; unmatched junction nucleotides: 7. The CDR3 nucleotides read TGTGCCAGCAGCTCAACAGGGGGCTCTTACTACGAGCAGTACTTC. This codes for CASSSTGGSYYEQYF.

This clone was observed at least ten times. The CDR3 nucleotides read TGCGCCAGCAGCCTCGCCTCGACTAGCGGCCACGAGCAGTTCTTC. Translating gives CASSLASTSGHEQFF. V usage is TRBV4-3 and J usage is TRBJ2-1; 9 bases agree with TRBD2. Per the germline V gene, CDR1 is LGHNA and CDR2 is YSLEER. V lost 4 bases, J lost 10 bases, and 11 bases stayed unmatched. This CDR3 contains 15 residues.

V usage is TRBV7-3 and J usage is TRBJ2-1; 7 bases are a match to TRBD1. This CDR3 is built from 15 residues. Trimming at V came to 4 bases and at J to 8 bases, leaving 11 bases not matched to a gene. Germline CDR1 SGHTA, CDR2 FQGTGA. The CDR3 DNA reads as TGTGCCAGCAGCTCCCAGGGACAGCCAAGCGATGAGCAGTTCTTC. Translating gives CASSSQGQPSDEQFF.